This paragraph reports one TCR beta chain. Which antigen it targets is not known. No quality values exist for individual bases; no much larger clone is one base distant. These data originate in a study of siplizumab effects on memory and regulatory T cells (dated by TCRdb to between 2017 and 2020). Background for the entire study: The study looked at the effect of siplizumab, an anti-CD2 antibody, on alloreactive T-cell subsets in allogeneic mixed lymphocyte reactions made from human PBMCs.

Sorted unstimulated T cells and proliferating T cells recovered from mixed lymphocyte reactions were subjected to TCRbeta CDR3 sequencing. Fresh whole blood from approximately 9 HLA-typed healthy donors was used to isolate PBMCs. To map where alloreactive clones came from, CD4+ non-regulatory T cells in the unstimulated state were FACS-sorted. Here is what the overall study found, with its caveats: Compared with memory T cells, unstimulated naive T cells appeared more diverse, and naive cells seemed to make a substantial contribution to the alloresponse. Whether proliferating Tregs from siplizumab cultures actually had suppressive function was not functionally confirmed. Among mappable alloreactive CD4+ clones, the Treg-derived fraction averaged approximately 69% with siplizumab versus approximately 27% in control reactions. Because sequences below about 10^-5 frequency were poorly captured, only a minor fraction of alloreactive clones could be mapped to unstimulated subsets. Siplizumab significantly reduced the cumulative frequency of alloreactive sequences traceable to unstimulated CD4+ memory T cells. For roughly 80-97% of proliferating CD4+ or CD8+ clones, no naive or memory phenotype could be assigned.

Libraries were prepared through the immunoSEQ multiplex PCR assay. The deep sequencing platform assayed 80,000 to 100,000 TCR templates per sample. Genomic DNA extracted from sorted T cells was used for TCRbeta CDR3 sequencing. The source study handled its data this way. The R programming language was used for clonal analysis of the TCRbeta CDR3 data. Alloreactive CD4+ and CD8+ clones were identified by comparing unstimulated samples to CFSE-low samples taken after the reaction. By matching sequences to the repertoires of sorted unstimulated Treg and non-Treg cells, each alloreactive CD4+ clone was assigned a regulatory or non-regulatory origin. TCRdb retrieved this table from immuneACCESS and kept in-frame rearrangements only. Not all clones are present; in checked studies, unresolved V genes account for under half, and no reason is known for the remainder. The DNA gave D and trimming, while V, J and clone size come from that table. For this sample the table gives some 97,000 clones, of which approximately 94% were detected only once. 1% to 1.5% of the sample is held by the ten biggest clonotypes.

V and J lose 2 bases and 7 bases, and a span of 8 bases separates them. Taken from the germline V gene, the CDR1 and CDR2 loops are MRHNA and SNTAGT. From cysteine to phenylalanine, the CDR3 is 13 amino acids long. Only the CDR3 region is kept as DNA, spanning 39 bases read in frame from base 1. This sequence uses TRBV6-4 and TRBJ2-2; no confident D gene assignment can be made. The origin of this receptor is a human donor in good health. The sample comprised non-Treg CD4+ T cells sorted from blood. The sample's cell subset or site label, in plain terms: FACS-sorted unstimulated CD4+ non-regulatory T cells. At the DNA level, the sequence is TGTGCCAGCAGTGACGAGTCATTCGGGGAGCTGTTTTTT. This is translated as CASSDESFGELFF.